A selection of T cell receptor beta chains follows, all from one sample in a study of blood T cell repertoires in COVID-19. The method was immunoSEQ multiplex PCR; TCRdb's version includes in-frame clones alone and lacks a portion of them. The sample contains roughly 150,000 clones, approximately 90% of which appear only once. Sequenced input: peripheral blood. The receptors were sampled from a man aged 55 to 69 with active or convalescent COVID-19. Each CDR3 is given with its conserved first and last residue. D genes are given only for firm matches. Only part of the rows carry a size: once, few, many, or a class if the clone is expanded.

TGTGCCAGCAGCCTGCAGGGGAATGGCTACACCTTC,CASSLQGNGYTF,.,TRBV6-2/TRBV6-3,TRBJ1-2,12,.
TGTGCCAGCACTCGGGGGAGCATGAACACTGAAGCTTTCTTT,CASTRGSMNTEAFF,.,TRBV6-6,TRBJ1-1,14,.
TGTGCCAGTAGTCTTCTCGGACTGAACAATGAGCAGTTCTTC,CASSLLGLNNEQFF,.,TRBV19,TRBJ2-1,14,.
TGTGCCATCAGCCGGACGGACAGGGGGACCGGGGAGCTGTTTTTT,CAISRTDRGTGELFF,.,TRBV10-3,TRBJ2-2,15,TRBD1
TGTGCCAGCAGCTTCCGGACAGGGATGGATTCACCCCTCCACTTT,CASSFRTGMDSPLHF,.,TRBV7-6,TRBJ1-6,15,TRBD1
TGCGCCAGCAGCCCTCGGAATCGGACAGTCCAAGAGACCCAGTACTTC,CASSPRNRTVQETQYF,.,TRBV5-1,TRBJ2-5,16,.
TGTGCCAGCAGCCAAGCGGGCAGGGTCGGAAACACCATATATTTT,CASSQAGRVGNTIYF,.,TRBV3-1/TRBV3-2,TRBJ1-3,15,.
TGTGCCAGCAGTTTAGAAGGACAGGGAGGTCAGCCCCAGCATTTT,CASSLEGQGGQPQHF,.,TRBV28,TRBJ1-5,15,TRBD1
TGTGCCAGCAGCGTAGGGGACAGGGGTGCTGGCTACACCTTC,CASSVGDRGAGYTF,few,TRBV9,TRBJ1-2,14,TRBD1
TGTGCCAGCAAAATTGGCGGGGGCTTCGGCTACACCTTC,CASKIGGGFGYTF,.,TRBV6-5,TRBJ1-2,13,.
TGTGCCATCAAAGGGAGGGTCCTGGGGAACACTGAAGCTTTCTTT,CAIKGRVLGNTEAFF,.,TRBV10-3,TRBJ1-1,15,.
TGTGCCAGCAGCCTCCGACAGGGCACTGAAGCTTTCTTT,CASSLRQGTEAFF,.,TRBV7-6,TRBJ1-1,13,TRBD1
TGTGCCAGCAGTCAGGGGGGATTGTTGGGTAGCGCTGAAGCTTTCTTT,CASSQGGLLGSAEAFF,.,TRBV5-4,TRBJ1-1,16,TRBD1
TGTGCCAGCAGCTTTGCCGGGACAGAGAGTGAAAAACTGTTTTTT,CASSFAGTESEKLFF,.,TRBV7-9,TRBJ1-4,15,TRBD1
TGTGCCGTGGGGAGGTCTAATGAAAAACTGTTTTTT,CAVGRSNEKLFF,.,TRBV6-5,TRBJ1-4,12,.
TGTGCCATCAGTGAGTCGGCCCGGACAGGGAACACTGAAGCTTTCTTT,CAISESARTGNTEAFF,.,TRBV10-3,TRBJ1-1,16,TRBD1
TGTGCCAGCAGTTACTCTAAGACTTCCCACTCCTACGAGCAGTACTTC,CASSYSKTSHSYEQYF,.,TRBV6-5,TRBJ2-7,16,.
TGTGCCAGCAGCTACCAGGGACAAACGGGAAACACCATATATTTT,CASSYQGQTGNTIYF,.,TRBV5-8,TRBJ1-3,15,.
TGCAGCGTCACCCCGGGAACTAATGAAAAACTGTTTTTT,CSVTPGTNEKLFF,once,TRBV29-1,TRBJ1-4,13,.
TGTGCCAGCAGTTCCCACAGTTTTTCCGGGGAGCTGTTTTTT,CASSSHSFSGELFF,.,TRBV28,TRBJ2-2,14,.
TGTGCCAGCTCTCAGGGGACAGAATTTAATGAAAAACTGTTTTTT,CASSQGTEFNEKLFF,.,TRBV18,TRBJ1-4,15,TRBD1
TGTGCCGCGAACGGAGGGGGCTCCAATCAGCCCCAGCATTTT,CAANGGGSNQPQHF,once,TRBV28,TRBJ1-5,14,TRBD1
TGTGCCAGCAGCGTAGCTAGCGGGGGTGGAGAGACCCAGTACTTC,CASSVASGGGETQYF,once,TRBV9,TRBJ2-5,15,TRBD2
TGTGCCAGCAGTCAGTACAGGGCGGTTAGTGGAAACACCATATATTTT,CASSQYRAVSGNTIYF,.,TRBV25-1,TRBJ1-3,16,.
TGTGCCAGCAGCTTACAGGGCGTGAAAGATTTGGAGGGGAAGAGATATCAGCCCCAGCATTTT,CASSLQGVKDLEGKRYQPQHF,.,TRBV7-8,TRBJ1-5,21,.
TGCGCCAGCAGGAAAGGGGTTGGCGAGCAGTACTTC,CASRKGVGEQYF,.,TRBV5-1,TRBJ2-7,12,.
TGTGCTAGTGGTTTGGACCCCCCTAGCGGGGGGGAAGAGACCCAGTACTTC,CASGLDPPSGGEETQYF,.,TRBV12-5,TRBJ2-5,17,TRBD2
TGTGCCAGCAGCTCGGCAGGAGGAAACATTCAGTACTTC,CASSSAGGNIQYF,.,TRBV7-2,TRBJ2-4,13,.
TGTGCCACCAGTGATGGTAGGCGAGGGACTACAGATACGCAGTATTTT,CATSDGRRGTTDTQYF,.,TRBV24-1,TRBJ2-3,16,.
TGCGCCAGCAGCCCCCCGGCAGCGGGGGGCACAGATACGCAGTATTTT,CASSPPAAGGTDTQYF,.,TRBV4-1,TRBJ2-3,16,TRBD2
TGTGCCAGTAGTATAACAGGGGCCGCGGGCTACACCTTC,CASSITGAAGYTF,.,TRBV19,TRBJ1-2,13,TRBD1